This paragraph covers one T cell receptor (beta chain) sequence. The antigen is not known. Measured with immunoSEQ multiplex PCR; TCRdb has only the in-frame clones, and not every one. The data contain 30,000 to 45,000 clones, approximately 80% of them seen just once; the ten biggest clones take up under 2%. CDR3 length: 14 amino acids. This specimen belongs to a study of monozygotic twins with cystic fibrosis. Study results and limitations: Co-twins had the most similar V usage for 13 of 16 pairs, J for 8. Monozygotic CF twins shared more identical nucleotide clonotypes than unrelated patients.

The V and J genes are TRBV21-1 and TRBJ1-2; the table's D gene call, TRBD1, was not cross checked with the DNA. TRBV21-1 is a pseudogene. Sequenced: blood. This receptor was taken from a girl aged 2-10 years with cystic fibrosis. The CDR3 loop reads CASSKRGQTYGYTF. CDR3 nucleotide sequence: TGTGCCAGCAGCAAAAGGGGACAGACCTATGGCTACACCTTC.